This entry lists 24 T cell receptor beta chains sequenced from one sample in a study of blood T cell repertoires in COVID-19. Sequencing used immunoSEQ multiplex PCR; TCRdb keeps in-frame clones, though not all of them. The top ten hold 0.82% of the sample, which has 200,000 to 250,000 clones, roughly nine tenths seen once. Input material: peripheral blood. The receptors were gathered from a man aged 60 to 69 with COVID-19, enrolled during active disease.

CDR3 sequence reads: CASSISPGQLGYTF. Here the CDR3 DNA reads TGTGCCAGTAGTATTTCTCCGGGACAGTTGGGCTACACCTTC. The chain joins TRBV19 to TRBJ1-2, with 7 bases matching TRBD1. CDR1 is LNHDA, CDR2 SQIVND, per germline (reference sequence). V gave up 3 bases and J gave up 8 bases; unmatched junction bases: 9. CDR3 length equals 14 residues.

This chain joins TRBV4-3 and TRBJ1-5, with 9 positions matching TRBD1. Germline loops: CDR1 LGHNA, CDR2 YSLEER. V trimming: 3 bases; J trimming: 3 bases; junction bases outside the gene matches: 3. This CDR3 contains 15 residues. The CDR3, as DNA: TGCGCCAGCAGCCAGGACAGGGGAACCAATCAGCCCCAGCATTTT. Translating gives CASSQDRGTNQPQHF.

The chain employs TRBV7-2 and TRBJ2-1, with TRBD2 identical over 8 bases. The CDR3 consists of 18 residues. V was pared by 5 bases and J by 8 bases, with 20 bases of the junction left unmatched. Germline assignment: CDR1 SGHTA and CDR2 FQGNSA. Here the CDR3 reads CASSGVRGQNSGKDEQFF. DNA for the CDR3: TGTGCCAGCAGCGGTGTTCGGGGTCAGAATAGCGGGAAGGATGAGCAGTTCTTC.

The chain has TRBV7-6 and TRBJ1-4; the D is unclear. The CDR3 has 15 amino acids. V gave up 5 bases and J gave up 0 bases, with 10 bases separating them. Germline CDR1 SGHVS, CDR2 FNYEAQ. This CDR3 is CASSLRQATNEKLFF. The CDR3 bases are TGTGCCAGCAGCCTCCGACAAGCAACTAATGAAAAACTGTTTTTT.

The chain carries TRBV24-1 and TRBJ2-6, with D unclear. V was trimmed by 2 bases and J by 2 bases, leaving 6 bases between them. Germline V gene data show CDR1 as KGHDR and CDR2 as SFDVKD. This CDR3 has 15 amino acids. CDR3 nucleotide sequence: TGTGCCACCAGTGATTCCCGGGCTGGGGCCAACGTCCTGACTTTC. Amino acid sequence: CATSDSRAGANVLTF.

The CDR3 nucleotides are TGTGCCAGCAGCTTCCTCAGGGGAGACACCGGGGAGCTGTTTTTT. Its protein is CASSFLRGDTGELFF. This chain connects TRBV7-3 to TRBJ2-2; TRBD1 is a possible D gene (6 bases). There are 15 residues in the CDR3. The V end lost 3 bases, the J end lost 3 bases, and 11 bases lay between the germline ends. Germline V CDR1 and CDR2: SGHTA, FQGTGA.

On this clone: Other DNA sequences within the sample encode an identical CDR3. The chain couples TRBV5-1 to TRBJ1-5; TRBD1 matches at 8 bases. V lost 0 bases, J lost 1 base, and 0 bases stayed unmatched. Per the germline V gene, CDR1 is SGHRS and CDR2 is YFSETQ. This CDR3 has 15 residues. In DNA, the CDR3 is TGCGCCAGCAGCTTGGGACAGGGGAGCAATCAGCCCCAGCATTTT. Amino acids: CASSLGQGSNQPQHF.

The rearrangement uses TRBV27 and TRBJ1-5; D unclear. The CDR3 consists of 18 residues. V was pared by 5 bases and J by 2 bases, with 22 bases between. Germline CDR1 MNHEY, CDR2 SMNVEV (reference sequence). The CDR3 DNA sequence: TGTGCCAGCAGTCCACAGTGGCTATCGGGGAGTGGCAATCAGCCCCAGCATTTT. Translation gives CASSPQWLSGSGNQPQHF.

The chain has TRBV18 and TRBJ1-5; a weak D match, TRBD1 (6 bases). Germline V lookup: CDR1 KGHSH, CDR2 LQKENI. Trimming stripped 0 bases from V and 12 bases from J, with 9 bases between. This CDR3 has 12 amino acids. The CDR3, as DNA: TGTGCCAGCTCACCACCACAGGGTGGCCAGCATTTT. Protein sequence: CASSPPQGGQHF.

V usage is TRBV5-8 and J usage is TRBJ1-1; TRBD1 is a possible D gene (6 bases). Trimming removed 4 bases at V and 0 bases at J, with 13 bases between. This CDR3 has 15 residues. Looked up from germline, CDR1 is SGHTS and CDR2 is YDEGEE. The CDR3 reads CASSLAGVMNTEAFF. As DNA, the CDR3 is TGTGCCAGCAGCCTCGCAGGGGTTATGAACACTGAAGCTTTCTTT. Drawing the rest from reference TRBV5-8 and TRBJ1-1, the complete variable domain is EAGVTQSPTHLIKTRGQQATLRCSPISGHTSVYWYQQALGLGLQFLLWYDEGEERNRGNFPPRFSGRQFPNYSSELNVNALELEDSALYLCASSLAGVMNTEAFFGQGTRLTVV.

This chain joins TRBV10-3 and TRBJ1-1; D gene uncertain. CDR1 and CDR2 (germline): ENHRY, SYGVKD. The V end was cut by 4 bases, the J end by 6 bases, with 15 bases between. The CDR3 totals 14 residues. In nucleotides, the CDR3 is TGTGCCATCAGTGGGCAGGCACTCGTCCCTGAAGCTTTCTTT. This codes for CAISGQALVPEAFF.

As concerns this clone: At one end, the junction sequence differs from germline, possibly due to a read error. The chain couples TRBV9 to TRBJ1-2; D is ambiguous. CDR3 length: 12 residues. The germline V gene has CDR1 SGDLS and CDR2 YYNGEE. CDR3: CASSVGNRDPVF. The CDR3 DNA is TGTGCCAGCAGCGTAGGGAACCGGGATCCCGTCTTC.

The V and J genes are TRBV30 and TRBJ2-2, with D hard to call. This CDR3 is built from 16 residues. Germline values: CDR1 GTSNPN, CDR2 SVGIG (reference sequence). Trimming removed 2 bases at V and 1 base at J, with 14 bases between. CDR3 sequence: CAWSPLNDWNTGELFF. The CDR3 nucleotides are TGTGCCTGGAGTCCCTTGAACGACTGGAACACCGGGGAGCTGTTTTTT.

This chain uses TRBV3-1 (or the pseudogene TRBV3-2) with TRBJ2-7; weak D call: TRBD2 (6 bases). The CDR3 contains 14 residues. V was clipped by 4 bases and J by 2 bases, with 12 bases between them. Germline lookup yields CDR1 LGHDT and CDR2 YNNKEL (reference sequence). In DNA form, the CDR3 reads TGTGCCAGCAGCCGCGGGGTGTCCCCCTACGAGCAGTACTTC. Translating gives CASSRGVSPYEQYF.

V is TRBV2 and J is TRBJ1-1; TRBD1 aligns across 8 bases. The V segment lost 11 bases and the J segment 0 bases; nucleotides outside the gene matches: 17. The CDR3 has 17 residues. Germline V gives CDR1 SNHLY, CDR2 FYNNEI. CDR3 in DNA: TGTGCCGGAAGAGACAGGGGTCGGGCCGAAATGAACACTGAAGCTTTCTTT. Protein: CAGRDRGRAEMNTEAFF.

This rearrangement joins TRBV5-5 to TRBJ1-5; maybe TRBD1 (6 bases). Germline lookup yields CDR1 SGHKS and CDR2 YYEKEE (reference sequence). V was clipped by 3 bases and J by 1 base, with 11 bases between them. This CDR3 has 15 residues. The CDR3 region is CASSWGQESNQPQHF. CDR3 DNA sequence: TGTGCCAGCAGCTGGGGGCAGGAAAGCAATCAGCCCCAGCATTTT.

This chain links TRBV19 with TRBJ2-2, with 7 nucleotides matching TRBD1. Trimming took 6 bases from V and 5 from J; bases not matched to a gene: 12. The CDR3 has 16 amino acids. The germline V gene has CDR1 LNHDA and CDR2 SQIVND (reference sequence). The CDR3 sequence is CASRHQSQTGTGELFF. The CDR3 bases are TGTGCCAGTAGGCACCAGAGCCAGACAGGGACCGGGGAGCTGTTTTTT.

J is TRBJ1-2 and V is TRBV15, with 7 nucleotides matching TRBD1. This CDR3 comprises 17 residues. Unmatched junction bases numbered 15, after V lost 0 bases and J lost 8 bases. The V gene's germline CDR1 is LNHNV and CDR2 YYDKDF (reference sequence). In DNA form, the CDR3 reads TGTGCCACCAGCAGAGATGGGACAGCCAGAACCCCGGGGGGCTACACCTTC. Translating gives CATSRDGTARTPGGYTF.

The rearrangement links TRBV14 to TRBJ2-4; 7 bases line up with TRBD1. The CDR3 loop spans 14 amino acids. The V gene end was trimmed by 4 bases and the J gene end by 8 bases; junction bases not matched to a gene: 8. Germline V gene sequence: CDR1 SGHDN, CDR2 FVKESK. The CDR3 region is CASSPMTGNDIQYF. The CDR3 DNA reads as TGTGCCAGCAGCCCTATGACAGGGAACGACATTCAGTACTTC.

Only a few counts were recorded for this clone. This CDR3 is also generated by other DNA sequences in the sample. In DNA, the CDR3 is TGTGCCAGCAGCAGCGGACAGGGCTCCTACGAGCAGTACTTC. This sequence encodes CASSSGQGSYEQYF. The rearrangement uses TRBV7-9 and TRBJ2-7; 8 bases map to TRBD1. The CDR3 is made up of 14 amino acids. V dropped 5 bases and J dropped 0; count of bases not matched to a gene: 3. Germline CDR1 reads SEHNR; CDR2 reads FQNEAQ (reference sequence).

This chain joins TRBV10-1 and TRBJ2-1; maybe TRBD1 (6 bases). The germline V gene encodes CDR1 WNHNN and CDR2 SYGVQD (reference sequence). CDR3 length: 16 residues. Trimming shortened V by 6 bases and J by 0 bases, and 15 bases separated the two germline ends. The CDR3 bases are TGCGCCAGCAGAGGGCACAGGGCGACCTCCTACAATGAGCAGTTCTTC. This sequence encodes CASRGHRATSYNEQFF.

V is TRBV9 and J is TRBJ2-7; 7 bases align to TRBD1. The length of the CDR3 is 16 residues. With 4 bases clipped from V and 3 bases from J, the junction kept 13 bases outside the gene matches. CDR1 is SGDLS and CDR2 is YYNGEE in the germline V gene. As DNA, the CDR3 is TGTGCCAGCAGCCCCCCCCTGGAGACAGGGCACTACGAGCAGTACTTC. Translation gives CASSPPLETGHYEQYF.

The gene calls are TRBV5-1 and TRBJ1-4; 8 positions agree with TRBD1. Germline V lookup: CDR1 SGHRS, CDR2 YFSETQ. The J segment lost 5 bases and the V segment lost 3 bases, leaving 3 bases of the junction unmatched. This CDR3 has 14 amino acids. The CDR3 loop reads CASSSGGWNEKLFF. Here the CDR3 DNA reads TGCGCCAGCAGCTCAGGGGGCTGGAATGAAAAACTGTTTTTT.

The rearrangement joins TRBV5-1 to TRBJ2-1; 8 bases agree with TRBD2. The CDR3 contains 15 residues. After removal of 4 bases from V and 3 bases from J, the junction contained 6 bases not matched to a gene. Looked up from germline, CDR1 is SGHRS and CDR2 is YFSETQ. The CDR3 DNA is TGCGCCAGCAGCGACGACCGGGGGGGCTACAATGAGCAGTTCTTC. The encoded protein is CASSDDRGGYNEQFF.